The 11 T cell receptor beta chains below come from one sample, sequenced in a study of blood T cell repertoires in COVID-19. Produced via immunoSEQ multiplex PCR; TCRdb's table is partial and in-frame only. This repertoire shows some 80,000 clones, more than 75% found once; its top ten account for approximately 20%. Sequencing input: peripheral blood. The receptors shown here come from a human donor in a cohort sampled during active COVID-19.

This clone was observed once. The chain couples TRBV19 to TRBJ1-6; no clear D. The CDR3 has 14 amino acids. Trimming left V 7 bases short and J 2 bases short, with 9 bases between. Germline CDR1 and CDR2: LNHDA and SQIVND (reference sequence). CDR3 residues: CASKEMTYNSPLHF. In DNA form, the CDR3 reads TGTGCCAGTAAGGAGATGACCTATAATTCACCCCTCCACTTT. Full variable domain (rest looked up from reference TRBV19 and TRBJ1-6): DGGITQSPKYLFRKEGQNVTLSCEQNLNHDAMYWYRQDPGQGLRLIYYSQIVNDFQKGDIAEGYSVSREKKESFPLTVTSAQKNPTAFYLCASKEMTYNSPLHFGNGTRLTVT.

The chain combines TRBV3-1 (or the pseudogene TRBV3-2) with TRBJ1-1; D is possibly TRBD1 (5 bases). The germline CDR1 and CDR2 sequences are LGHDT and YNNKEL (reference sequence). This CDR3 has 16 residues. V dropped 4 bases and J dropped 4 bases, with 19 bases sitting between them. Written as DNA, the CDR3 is TGTGCCAGCAGCCCCGTCAGGGCAGGGCGGGGCACTGAAGCTTTCTTT. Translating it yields CASSPVRAGRGTEAFF.

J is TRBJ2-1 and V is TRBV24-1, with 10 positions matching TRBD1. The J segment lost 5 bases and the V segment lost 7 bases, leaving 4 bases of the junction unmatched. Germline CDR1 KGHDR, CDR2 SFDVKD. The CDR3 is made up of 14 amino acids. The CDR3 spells CATSGQGVNNEQFF. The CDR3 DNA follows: TGTGCCACCAGCGGACAGGGGGTTAACAATGAGCAGTTCTTC.

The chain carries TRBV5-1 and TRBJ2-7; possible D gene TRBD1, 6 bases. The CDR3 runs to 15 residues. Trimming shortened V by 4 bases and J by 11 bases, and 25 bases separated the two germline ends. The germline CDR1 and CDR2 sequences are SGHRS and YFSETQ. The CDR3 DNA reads TGCGCCAGCAGCCCAGGGACAATCCGGGACCCCCTAGAGTACTTC. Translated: CASSPGTIRDPLEYF.

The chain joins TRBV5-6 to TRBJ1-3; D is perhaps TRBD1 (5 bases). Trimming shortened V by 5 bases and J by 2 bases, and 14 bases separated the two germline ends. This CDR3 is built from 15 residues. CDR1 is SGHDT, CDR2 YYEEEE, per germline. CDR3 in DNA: TGTGCCAGCAGAAGCTGGGGGGGTCCTGGAAACACCATATATTTT. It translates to CASRSWGGPGNTIYF.

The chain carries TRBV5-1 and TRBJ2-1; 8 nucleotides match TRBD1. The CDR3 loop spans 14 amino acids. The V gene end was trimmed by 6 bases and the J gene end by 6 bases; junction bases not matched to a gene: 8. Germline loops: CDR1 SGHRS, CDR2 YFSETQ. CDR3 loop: CASTPPGTGNEQFF. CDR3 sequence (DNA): TGCGCCAGCACCCCCCCCGGGACAGGCAATGAGCAGTTCTTC.

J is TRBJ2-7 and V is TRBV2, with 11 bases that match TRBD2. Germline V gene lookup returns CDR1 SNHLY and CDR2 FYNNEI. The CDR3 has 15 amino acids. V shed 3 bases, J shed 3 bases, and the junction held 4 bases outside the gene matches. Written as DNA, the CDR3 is TGTGCCAGCAGTGATCGACTAGCGGGAATCTACGAGCAGTACTTC. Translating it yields CASSDRLAGIYEQYF.

CDR3 region: CASSERLAGAAETQYF. In nucleotides, the CDR3 is TGCGCCAGCAGTGAGCGACTAGCGGGAGCCGCAGAGACCCAGTACTTC. The chain uses TRBV10-2 and TRBJ2-5; 12 positions agree with TRBD2. The ends lost 2 bases at V and 4 bases at J; junction bases unmatched: 5. Germline CDR1 WSHSY, CDR2 SAAADI. The CDR3 extends over 16 amino acids.

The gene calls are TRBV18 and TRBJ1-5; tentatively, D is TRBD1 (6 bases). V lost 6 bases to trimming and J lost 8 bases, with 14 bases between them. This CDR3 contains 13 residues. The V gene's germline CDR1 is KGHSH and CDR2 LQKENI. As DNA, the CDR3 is TGTGCCAGCTCGATCCGGGGGGCCGAGCCCCAGCATTTT. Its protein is CASSIRGAEPQHF.

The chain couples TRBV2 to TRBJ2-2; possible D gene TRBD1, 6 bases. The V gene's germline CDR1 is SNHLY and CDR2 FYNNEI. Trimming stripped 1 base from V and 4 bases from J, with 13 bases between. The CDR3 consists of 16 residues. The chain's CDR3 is CASSEGAGAITGELFF. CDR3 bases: TGTGCCAGCAGTGAAGGGGCAGGGGCCATCACCGGGGAGCTGTTTTTT.

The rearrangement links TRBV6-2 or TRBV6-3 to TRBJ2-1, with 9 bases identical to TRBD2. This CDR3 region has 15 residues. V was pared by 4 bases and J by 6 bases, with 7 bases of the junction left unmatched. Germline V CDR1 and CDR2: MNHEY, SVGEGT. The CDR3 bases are TGTGCCAGCAGTTGGGTGGCGGGAGGGCCCAATGAGCAGTTCTTC. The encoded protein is CASSWVAGGPNEQFF.